Following are 26 T cell receptor beta chains from one sample sequenced in a study of cytomegalovirus exposure and HLA in healthy donors. With 60 Vbeta and 13 Jbeta primers, the PCR was carried out. Some clones are missing from TCRdb's copy, which holds only in-frame ones; the method was immunoSEQ multiplex PCR. With some 200,000 clones in the sample, the ten largest clones hold about 1%. Sequencing was done on a sample of PBMCs. All receptors come from a girl aged 2-10 years in good health and CMV-seropositive.

Note on this clone: The junction and the germline gene differ at one end; a read error may be behind it. V usage is TRBV7-7 and J usage is TRBJ2-5, with a weak D call TRBD2 (6 bases). This CDR3 is 14 amino acids long. Per the germline V gene, CDR1 is SSHAT and CDR2 is FNYEAQ (reference sequence). The CDR3 region is CASSSGSFQETQYF. For the CDR3, the DNA is TGTGCTAGCAGCTCCGGGAGTTTCCAAGAGACCCAGTACTTC.

V is TRBV27 and J is TRBJ1-5, with D hard to call. V was trimmed by 4 bases and J by 2 bases, leaving 15 bases between them. CDR1 is MNHEY, CDR2 SMNVEV, per germline (reference sequence). This CDR3 is built from 16 residues. The CDR3 sequence is CASSSIELIGNQPQHF. As DNA, the CDR3 is TGTGCCAGCAGTTCAATCGAACTGATTGGCAATCAGCCCCAGCATTTT.

The chain has TRBV2 and TRBJ2-5; D is unclear. CDR1 is SNHLY, CDR2 FYNNEI, per germline. This CDR3 spans 15 amino acids. Deletions cut 3 bases from V and 5 bases from J, with 16 bases between. CDR3 sequence reads: CASSDLTTSGETQYF. CDR3 DNA: TGTGCCAGCAGTGATCTGACAACCTCTGGGGAGACCCAGTACTTC.

CDR3 residues: CSAGGGTFTEAFF. The CDR3 nucleotides are TGCAGCGCGGGCGGGGGGACGTTCACTGAAGCTTTCTTT. The gene calls are TRBV29-1 and TRBJ1-1; D may be TRBD1 (5 bases). There are 13 residues in the CDR3. CDR1 is SQVTM and CDR2 is ANQGSEA in the germline V gene. V dropped 7 bases and J dropped 4 bases, with 16 bases sitting between them.

The chain recombines TRBV28 with TRBJ2-7; 12 nucleotides agree with TRBD1. Germline CDR1 and CDR2: MDHEN and SYDVKM. The CDR3 contains 20 residues. After removal of 5 bases from V and 3 bases from J, the junction contained 20 bases not matched to a gene. The CDR3 reads CASSPHGGGGGQGANYEQYF. The DNA for the CDR3 is TGTGCCAGCAGTCCTCACGGGGGGGGAGGGGGACAGGGGGCGAACTACGAGCAGTACTTC.

J is TRBJ2-3 and V is TRBV27; TRBD2 might be the D (6 bases). The CDR3 spans 17 residues. Germline V gene sequence: CDR1 MNHEY, CDR2 SMNVEV (reference sequence). V lost 1 base to trimming and J lost 4 bases, with 18 bases between them. The CDR3 here is CASSLYTEGLSADTQYF. The DNA for the CDR3 is TGTGCCAGCAGTTTATATACGGAGGGCCTCTCCGCAGATACGCAGTATTTT.

The chain links TRBV4-2 to TRBJ2-2; 12 bases align to TRBD1. Germline V gene data show CDR1 as LGHNA and CDR2 as YNFKEQ. This CDR3 is 17 amino acids long. The trim removed 3 bases at V and 7 bases at J, leaving 9 bases unmatched. The CDR3 DNA sequence: TGTGCCAGCAGCCACGCGACCGGGACAGGGGGCGGCGGGGAGCTGTTTTTT. Residues: CASSHATGTGGGGELFF.

V is TRBV28 and J is TRBJ2-7; 8 bases map to TRBD1. Germline CDR1 is MDHEN and CDR2 is SYDVKM. The CDR3 is 15 amino acids. The trim removed 3 bases at V and 0 bases at J, leaving 4 bases unmatched. CDR3 residues: CASSFPGQASYEQYF. The CDR3 coding sequence is TGTGCCAGCAGTTTTCCGGGACAGGCCTCCTACGAGCAGTACTTC.

The chain has TRBV4-2 and TRBJ2-1; 13 nucleotides match TRBD2. The CDR3 length is 19 residues. Germline V lookup: CDR1 LGHNA, CDR2 YNFKEQ. The V gene end was trimmed by 1 base and the J gene end by 4 bases; junction bases not matched to a gene: 10. The CDR3 DNA reads TGTGCCAGCAGCCAAGGGGCGGGGACTAGCGGGACCAGATACAATGAGCAGTTCTTC. It encodes CASSQGAGTSGTRYNEQFF.

The genes are TRBV18 and TRBJ1-2, with D unresolved. The CDR3 spans 13 residues. CDR1 is KGHSH, CDR2 LQKENI, per germline. Trimming took 3 bases from V and 3 from J, leaving 8 bases between them. The CDR3: CASSPQEDYGYTF. Written as DNA, the CDR3 is TGTGCCAGCTCACCCCAGGAGGACTATGGCTACACCTTC.

V gene TRBV27 combines with J gene TRBJ2-5; TRBD2 agrees at 7 bases. Germline CDR1 is MNHEY and CDR2 is SMNVEV (reference sequence). The CDR3 spans 18 residues. V lost 3 bases, J lost 4 bases, and 17 bases stayed unmatched. CDR3 bases: TGTGCCAGCAGTTTCCTGAGCTCAGGGAGGGGTAGGGTAGAGACCCAGTACTTC. The encoded protein is CASSFLSSGRGRVETQYF.

This rearrangement joins TRBV6-1 to TRBJ2-7, with D hard to call. CDR1 MNHNS and CDR2 SASEGT come from the germline V gene. V shed 7 bases and J shed 4 bases, with 17 bases lying between them. The CDR3 is made up of 14 amino acids. CDR3 protein: CASTPGLYGYEQYF. The CDR3 nucleotides read TGTGCCAGCACTCCAGGTCTTTATGGGTACGAGCAGTACTTC.

This rearrangement joins TRBV5-1 to TRBJ2-3, with 8 bases that match TRBD2. CDR3 size: 13 residues. Looked up from germline, CDR1 is SGHRS and CDR2 is YFSETQ. V shed 8 bases, J shed 2 bases, and the junction held 4 bases outside the gene matches. CDR3 in amino acids: CARTSGYTDTQYF. The DNA of the CDR3 is TGCGCCAGAACTAGCGGATACACAGATACGCAGTATTTT.

The rearrangement uses TRBV5-1 and TRBJ1-1, with a weak D call TRBD1 (5 bases). There are 14 residues in the CDR3. CDR1 and CDR2 (germline): SGHRS, YFSETQ. V was shortened by 0 bases and J by 7 bases, with 13 bases between the two germline ends. CDR3 residues: CASSLAGGDGEAFF. The DNA of the CDR3 is TGCGCCAGCAGCTTGGCCGGGGGGGACGGTGAAGCTTTCTTT.

This chain joins TRBV5-6 and TRBJ2-5; TRBD2 matches at 13 bases. V dropped 2 bases and J dropped 5; count of bases not matched to a gene: 9. CDR1 is SGHDT and CDR2 is YYEEEE in the germline V gene. The CDR3 covers 17 residues. This CDR3 is CASSFRTSGSVIETQYF. For the CDR3, the DNA is TGTGCCAGCAGCTTTAGGACTAGCGGGAGTGTGATTGAGACCCAGTACTTC.

The chain couples TRBV5-1 to TRBJ2-2; 8 bases line up with TRBD1. CDR3 size: 16 residues. Trimming removed 0 bases from V and 2 bases from J; junction bases left unmatched: 3. The germline gives CDR1 SGHRS, CDR2 YFSETQ. CDR3 amino acids: CASSLGQGFNTGELFF. The CDR3 nucleotides are TGCGCCAGCAGCTTGGGACAGGGGTTTAACACCGGGGAGCTGTTTTTT.

V gene TRBV30 combines with J gene TRBJ2-7; 12 bases align to TRBD2. The CDR3 totals 13 residues. Trimming took 5 bases from V and 2 from J; bases not matched to a gene: 1. CDR1 GTSNPN and CDR2 SVGIG come from the germline V gene (reference sequence). Written as DNA, the CDR3 is TGTGCCTGGGGACTAGCGGGAACCTACGAGCAGTACTTC. It specifies CAWGLAGTYEQYF.

This chain joins TRBV7-2 and TRBJ1-2; TRBD1 matches at 7 bases. Looked up from germline, CDR1 is SGHTA and CDR2 is FQGNSA. The CDR3 has 17 amino acids. J gave up 5 bases and V 4 bases, and 16 bases lay outside the gene matches. The CDR3: CASSSPDQTGPGYGYTF. CDR3 DNA sequence: TGTGCCAGCAGCTCACCGGATCAGACAGGGCCGGGGTATGGCTACACCTTC.

The CDR3 region is CASSHREGNYEQYF. In nucleotides, the CDR3 is TGTGCCAGCTCACACCGGGAGGGAAACTACGAGCAGTACTTC. The rearrangement joins TRBV18 to TRBJ2-7; TRBD2 agrees at 8 bases. The CDR3 runs to 14 residues. The J segment lost 3 bases and the V segment lost 4 bases, leaving 5 bases of the junction unmatched. Germline V lookup: CDR1 KGHSH, CDR2 LQKENI.

This chain connects TRBV19 to TRBJ2-7, with 7 bases fitting TRBD1. The CDR3 loop spans 13 amino acids. Germline-derived CDR1 and CDR2 are LNHDA and SQIVND (reference sequence). Trimming removed 6 bases from V and 5 bases from J; junction bases left unmatched: 7. The CDR3 DNA follows: TGTGCCAGTAGCTCCGGGACAGCGGACGAGCAGTACTTC. Protein product: CASSSGTADEQYF.

The chain has TRBV28 and TRBJ1-5; no clear D. The CDR3 loop spans 14 amino acids. V shed 1 base and J shed 1 base, with 5 bases lying between them. Germline CDR1 is MDHEN and CDR2 is SYDVKM. The CDR3 DNA reads TGTGCCAGCAGTTTATATGGCAGCAATCAGCCCCAGCATTTT. This sequence encodes CASSLYGSNQPQHF.

This sequence joins TRBV5-1 and TRBJ2-7; 9 bases are shared with TRBD1. This CDR3 region has 14 residues. The germline V gene encodes CDR1 SGHRS and CDR2 YFSETQ. The V and J ends lost 4 bases and 2 bases, in that order; junction bases with no gene match: 4. As DNA, the CDR3 is TGCGCCAGCAGCGTGACAGGGGGGACCTACGAGCAGTACTTC. Translating it yields CASSVTGGTYEQYF.

The chain carries TRBV11-3 and TRBJ2-1; 8 positions match TRBD2. The trim removed 5 bases at V and 9 bases at J, leaving 12 bases unmatched. The CDR3 runs 15 residues. The V gene's germline CDR1 is SGHNT and CDR2 YENEEA. As DNA, the CDR3 is TGTGCCAGCAGCCACGGGACTAGTTTACTGGGTGAGCAGTTCTTC. Amino acid sequence: CASSHGTSLLGEQFF.

The chain links TRBV18 to TRBJ2-3; perhaps TRBD1 as D (5 bases). From germline, CDR1 is KGHSH and CDR2 LQKENI. CDR3 length: 16 amino acids. V shed 0 bases and J shed 1 base, with 11 bases lying between them. The CDR3 here is CASSPPGLGGTDTQYF. In DNA, the CDR3 is TGTGCCAGCTCACCACCGGGGCTCGGCGGCACAGATACGCAGTATTTT.

For the CDR3, the DNA is TGTGCCAGTAGTCCTATAGCGGAGGCTTTGATTGAGCAGTTCTTC. Translated: CASSPIAEALIEQFF. The chain is built from TRBV19 and TRBJ2-1; possibly TRBD2 for D (6 bases). The V and J ends lost 5 bases and 9 bases respectively, with 20 bases between them. Germline CDR1 LNHDA, CDR2 SQIVND (reference sequence). This CDR3 has 15 amino acids.

This chain connects TRBV28 to TRBJ1-2, with 7 bases matching TRBD1. V was clipped by 5 bases and J by 3 bases; unmatched bases: 9. CDR1 is MDHEN, CDR2 SYDVKM, per germline. This CDR3 region has 15 residues. CDR3 sequence: CASSLITGDYYGYTF. The CDR3 DNA follows: TGTGCCAGCAGTCTCATTACAGGGGATTACTATGGCTACACCTTC.